This passage covers 17 T cell receptor beta chains from one sample sequenced in a study of control samples from healthy donors and cancer patients. This table comes from immunoSEQ multiplex PCR, and its TCRdb copy is limited to in-frame clones, with some not included. The repertoire holds 30,000 to 40,000 clones, with 93% as singletons. Sequencing used PBMCs. The receptors derive from a man aged 35 to 55 with colorectal cancer.

The rearrangement links TRBV5-4 to TRBJ2-5; 8 nucleotides align to TRBD2. CDR1 and CDR2 (germline): SGHNT, YYREEE (reference sequence). V dropped 4 bases and J dropped 5; count of bases not matched to a gene: 16. This CDR3 comprises 17 residues. The CDR3 sequence: CASSPRDGSGGGETQYF. The CDR3 bases are TGTGCCAGCAGCCCGAGGGATGGCAGCGGGGGTGGGGAGACCCAGTACTTC.

The chain uses TRBV5-3 and TRBJ1-5; no definite D call. TRBV5-3 is known as an ORF, though its function is uncertain. V lost 0 bases and J 1 base, leaving 11 bases between the germline ends. The CDR3 loop spans 16 amino acids. The CDR3 DNA is TGTGCCAGAAGCTTGGCATGGAAGGTGAGCAATCAGCCCCAGCATTTT. Translating gives CARSLAWKVSNQPQHF.

The chain couples TRBV12-3 or TRBV12-4 to TRBJ1-1; D ambiguous. The V end lost 8 bases, the J end lost 0 bases, and 7 bases lay between the germline ends. The CDR3 sequence is 12 residues long. The CDR3 here is CASRALNTEAFF. For the CDR3, the DNA is TGTGCCAGCCGGGCCTTGAACACTGAAGCTTTCTTT.

The V and J genes are TRBV7-2 and TRBJ1-2; possibly TRBD1 for D (5 bases). CDR1 is SGHTA, CDR2 FQGNSA, per germline. Trimming removed 1 base from V and 7 bases from J, with 7 bases in between. This CDR3 contains 12 residues. The CDR3 coding sequence is TGTGCCAGCAGCTTAGTGGGGCTTGGCTACACCTTC. It encodes CASSLVGLGYTF.

CDR3 protein: CAWSVRQSRNTEAFF. The DNA for the CDR3 is TGTGCCTGGAGTGTAAGGCAGAGCCGGAACACTGAAGCTTTCTTT. The gene calls are TRBV30 and TRBJ1-1; the D is unclear. Trimming removed 0 bases at V and 1 base at J, with 12 bases between. Looked up from germline, CDR1 is GTSNPN and CDR2 is SVGIG (reference sequence). The CDR3 runs 15 residues.

This chain links TRBV4-2 with TRBJ2-6; D is undetermined. V lost 5 bases and J lost 4, with 6 bases in between. The CDR3 runs 13 residues. CDR1 LGHNA and CDR2 YNFKEQ come from the germline V gene. The CDR3 region has the DNA TGTGCCAGCAGCAACCGGGGGGCCAACGTCCTGACTTTC. Its translation: CASSNRGANVLTF.

The CDR3 DNA reads TGCAGCGTCTCGACAGGGTCGACCCTTGTTAATACGCAGTATTTT. This gives the protein CSVSTGSTLVNTQYF. The chain couples TRBV29-1 to TRBJ2-3, with 7 bases matching TRBD1. Looked up from germline, CDR1 is SQVTM and CDR2 is ANQGSEA. The CDR3 consists of 15 residues. The trim removed 6 bases at V and 7 bases at J, leaving 16 bases unmatched.

The chain combines TRBV3-1 (or the pseudogene TRBV3-2) with TRBJ2-3; TRBD1 is a possible D gene (5 bases). Germline CDR1 reads LGHDT; CDR2 reads YNNKEL (reference sequence). The germline V and J ends were trimmed by 5 bases and 1 base, with 16 bases remaining between them. The CDR3 has 16 amino acids. CDR3 in amino acids: CASSGHAGMGTDTQYF. CDR3 nucleotides: TGTGCCAGCAGCGGACATGCAGGGATGGGCACAGATACGCAGTATTTT.

The chain recombines TRBV4-1 with TRBJ1-6; perhaps TRBD1 as D (5 bases). V was shortened by 1 base and J by 7 bases, with 11 bases between the two germline ends. This CDR3 is built from 15 residues. Germline lookup yields CDR1 MGHRA and CDR2 YSYEKL. For the CDR3, the DNA is TGCGCCAGCAGCCAAGCCGGGACCGGCAATTCACCCCTCCACTTT. Its translation is CASSQAGTGNSPLHF.

The chain recombines TRBV3-1 (or the pseudogene TRBV3-2) with TRBJ1-1; D is unresolved. Trimming left V 4 bases short and J 11 bases short, with 17 bases between. This CDR3 has 13 residues. Germline V gives CDR1 LGHDT, CDR2 YNNKEL (reference sequence). This CDR3 reads CASSPPQWGRAFF. The DNA of the CDR3 is TGTGCCAGCAGCCCGCCGCAATGGGGTCGGGCTTTCTTT.

This chain uses TRBV6-4 with TRBJ2-6; tentatively, D is TRBD1 (5 bases). V lost 6 bases and J 0 bases, leaving 12 bases between the germline ends. CDR1 and CDR2 (germline): MRHNA, SNTAGT. The CDR3 sequence is 16 residues long. CDR3 sequence: CASSRTSNSGANVLTF. The CDR3 DNA reads as TGTGCCAGCAGCCGGACAAGCAACTCTGGGGCCAACGTCCTGACTTTC.

The chain is built from TRBV29-1 and TRBJ2-3, with 7 bases lining up with TRBD1. This CDR3 comprises 14 residues. Germline V gene data show CDR1 as SQVTM and CDR2 as ANQGSEA. The V and J ends lost 7 bases and 0 bases, in that order; junction bases with no gene match: 7. For the CDR3, the DNA is TGCAGCGCCGACAGGGCAACTAGCACAGATACGCAGTATTTT. Protein: CSADRATSTDTQYF.

The chain couples TRBV30 to TRBJ2-1; D is possibly TRBD1 (5 bases). CDR3 length: 13 residues. The ends were cut back, 3 bases at V and 9 bases at J, with 15 bases in the middle. The germline gives CDR1 GTSNPN, CDR2 SVGIG (reference sequence). The CDR3 DNA follows: TGTGCCTGGAGCCCCAGGGTGACGGGTGAGCAGTTCTTC. Its translation: CAWSPRVTGEQFF. Looking up the rest from reference TRBV30 and TRBJ2-1 gives the full variable domain: SQTIHQWPATLVQPVGSPLSLECTVEGTSNPNLYWYRQAAGRGLQLLFYSVGIGQISSEVPQNLSASRPQDRQFILSSKKLLLSDSGFYLCAWSPRVTGEQFFGPGTRLTVL.

This chain uses TRBV5-4 with TRBJ1-1, with TRBD1 identical over 7 bases. There are 15 residues in the CDR3. Losses at the gene ends were 2 bases for V and 0 bases for J; bases not matched to a gene: 4. Germline lookup yields CDR1 SGHNT and CDR2 YYREEE (reference sequence). The CDR3 sequence: CASSLEGALNTEAFF. CDR3 nucleotide sequence: TGTGCCAGCAGCTTAGAGGGGGCGCTGAACACTGAAGCTTTCTTT.

This clone was recorded only once. The rearrangement uses TRBV5-5 and TRBJ1-1; D is uncertain. The CDR3 consists of 13 residues. The germline V and J ends were trimmed by 0 bases and 1 base, with 4 bases remaining between them. Germline CDR1 reads SGHKS; CDR2 reads YYEKEE (reference sequence). CDR3 nucleotide sequence: TGTGCCAGCAGCTTGGGTAGGAACACTGAAGCTTTCTTT. It translates to CASSLGRNTEAFF.

This rearrangement joins TRBV6-5 to TRBJ1-5; a possible D gene is TRBD1 (5 bases). With 4 bases removed from V and 2 bases from J, the gap between germline ends came to 15 bases. From germline, CDR1 is MNHEY and CDR2 SVGAGI. The CDR3 length is 16 residues. The CDR3 here is CASSSLQGIGNQPQHF. For the CDR3, the DNA is TGTGCCAGCAGTTCCCTCCAGGGTATTGGCAATCAGCCCCAGCATTTT.

This chain uses TRBV19 with TRBJ1-1, with 7 bases matching TRBD1. Germline V gene lookup returns CDR1 LNHDA and CDR2 SQIVND (reference sequence). The CDR3 has 15 residues. Trimming at V came to 9 bases and at J to 1 base, leaving 11 bases not matched to a gene. The CDR3: CASHSGGGGNTEAFF. The CDR3 DNA is TGTGCCAGCCACTCAGGAGGGGGCGGGAACACTGAAGCTTTCTTT.